Given below is one T cell receptor (beta chain) in context. The sample belongs to a study of blood T cell repertoires in COVID-19. Study summary: Material from acute and convalescent COVID-19 was sourced from the United States, Italy and Spain. PBMCs, B-cell-depleted T cells, or T cells were the source of the cDNA or gDNA that made up the material.

In the source study's methods: It was from reference gene primer amplification that nucleated cell counts were estimated. Libraries were prepared by immunoSEQ multiplex PCR; TCRdb keeps only in-frame clonotypes and omits some of them. V and J calls and clone size are given by that table; D and trimming were obtained from the DNA. This sample has hundreds of thousands of clones, with approximately 90% found just once. In Seattle, patients joined the study during active infection and were tracked longitudinally. The TCR originated in a young man with COVID-19, enrolled during active disease. Sequencing was done on a sample of peripheral blood.

The CDR3 protein is CSFTGDPNIQYF. The CDR3 nucleotides read TGCAGCTTTACCGGGGATCCAAACATTCAGTACTTC. This rearrangement joins TRBV29-1 to TRBJ2-4, with a tentative D call TRBD2 (5 bases). Trimming pared 8 bases from V and 6 bases from J, leaving 14 bases between. This CDR3 spans 12 amino acids. From germline, CDR1 is SQVTM and CDR2 ANQGSEA.